This T cell receptor (beta chain) was sequenced for a study of blood T cell repertoires in COVID-19. Study-wide context: Collection of acute and convalescent COVID-19 samples took place in the United States, Italy and Spain. From T cells, B-cell-depleted T cells, or PBMCs came the material, which was cDNA or gDNA.

In the original workflow: How many nucleated cells were present was estimated from reference gene primer amplification. Method: immunoSEQ multiplex PCR; TCRdb's copy keeps in-frame clones and lacks some. V, J and clone size reflect that table, while D and trimming were determined from the DNA. The sample consists of roughly 250,000 clones, 84% of them appearing once. The TCR comes from a human donor in a cohort sampled during active COVID-19. Specimen: peripheral blood.

CDR3 in amino acids: CASSQGSSGNTIYF. In DNA form, the CDR3 reads TGTGCCAGCAGTCAGGGGTCCTCTGGAAACACCATATATTTT. This chain uses TRBV2 with TRBJ1-3, with a weak D call TRBD1 (6 bases). V was pared by 5 bases and J by 0 bases, with 8 bases between. Germline V CDR1 and CDR2: SNHLY, FYNNEI. The CDR3 runs to 14 residues.